This T cell receptor beta chain was documented in a study of T cells after yellow fever vaccination. Broader study findings: CD4 and CD8 compartments shared a small share of clonotypes, likely from convergent recombination. Peaking on day 5 versus 15, the secondary response was faster but weaker.

In making TCR cDNA, 5'RACE template switching added a universal primer site and UMIs to it. In TCRdb, the 5' RACE reads were re-called with MiXCR into one record per CDR3 protein. The data contain 300,000 to 450,000 distinct CDR3 sequences, roughly 8.3% of them singletons. The CDR3 consists of 15 residues. Unmatched junction bases numbered 13, after V lost 6 bases and J lost 7 bases. Per the germline V gene, CDR1 is MDHEN and CDR2 is SYDVKM. This clonotype occurred a few times. As yet, its antigen is unknown. This TCR derives from a man younger than 30 who received the YFV17D yellow fever vaccine. The chain has TRBV28 and TRBJ2-5; the match to TRBD2 covers 8 bases. The sequencing used PBMCs, collected 45 days after the first yellow fever vaccination. The CDR3 loop reads CASRSPGLGAGTQYF. The DNA for the CDR3 is TGTGCCAGCAGGTCCCCGGGACTAGGGGCCGGGACCCAGTACTTC.